These 30 T cell receptor beta chains came from one sample sequenced in a study of blood T cell repertoires in COVID-19. The protocol was immunoSEQ multiplex PCR, while the TCRdb copy is restricted to in-frame clones and leaves out a portion. The data hold 150,000 to 200,000 clones, with about 86% observed a single time. Material: peripheral blood. These receptors originate from an older woman with COVID-19, enrolled during active disease.

This chain links TRBV11-2 with TRBJ2-4, with TRBD1 as a possible D gene (6 bases). Germline-derived CDR1 and CDR2 are SGHAT and FQNNGV. V shed 5 bases and J shed 10 bases, with 18 bases lying between them. The CDR3 consists of 14 residues. The CDR3, as DNA: TGTGCCAGCAGCCAATTCCAGGGGATTGGGATTCAGTACTTC. This sequence encodes CASSQFQGIGIQYF.

The chain employs TRBV11-2 and TRBJ2-1, with D perhaps TRBD2 (6 bases). CDR3 length: 16 amino acids. Per germline, CDR1 SGHAT and CDR2 FQNNGV. V was shortened by 5 bases and J by 3 bases, with 17 bases between the two germline ends. Here the CDR3 DNA reads TGTGCCAGCAGCCTTACCCTAGCGATCATCTACAATGAGCAGTTCTTC. Translating it yields CASSLTLAIIYNEQFF.

This clone came up once. The chain employs TRBV5-4 and TRBJ1-1, with 9 bases lining up with TRBD1. With V trimmed by 4 bases and J by 4 bases, 2 bases remained unmatched. The CDR3 totals 13 residues. The germline V gene has CDR1 SGHNT and CDR2 YYREEE (reference sequence). CDR3 DNA sequence: TGTGCCAGCAGCCAGACAGGGGGCACTGAAGCTTTCTTT. Its translation is CASSQTGGTEAFF.

V is TRBV4-3 and J is TRBJ2-1, with a tentative D call TRBD2 (6 bases). Germline V gene data show CDR1 as LGHNA and CDR2 as YSLEER. CDR3 size: 14 residues. Trimming cost V 2 bases and J 4 bases, with 9 bases left between them. In nucleotides, the CDR3 is TGCGCCAGCAGCCAACCGGGACTTTACAATGAGCAGTTCTTC. Its protein is CASSQPGLYNEQFF.

This chain joins TRBV19 and TRBJ2-7; perhaps TRBD2 as D (6 bases). This CDR3 has 13 residues. The germline V gene encodes CDR1 LNHDA and CDR2 SQIVND (reference sequence). This CDR3 is CAGAGPPSYEQYF. The CDR3 DNA follows: TGTGCTGGGGCGGGACCGCCCTCCTACGAGCAGTACTTC.

The V gene is TRBV12-3 or TRBV12-4, the J gene TRBJ2-2, with D uncertain. The CDR3 sequence is 13 residues long. The V end lost 7 bases, the J end lost 1 base, and 7 bases lay between the germline ends. DNA of the CDR3: TGTGCCAGCATCCCACAGAACACCGGGGAGCTGTTTTTT. It encodes CASIPQNTGELFF.

The chain has TRBV11-3 and TRBJ1-1; 7 bases line up with TRBD1. The CDR3 length is 15 residues. V lost 5 bases, J lost 2 bases, and 8 bases stayed unmatched. Germline CDR1 SGHNT, CDR2 YENEEA. The CDR3 is CASSPRTGPNTEAFF. The CDR3 coding sequence is TGTGCCAGCAGCCCCCGGACAGGACCTAACACTGAAGCTTTCTTT.

The chain joins TRBV19 to TRBJ2-7, with TRBD2 identical over 15 bases. Germline-derived CDR1 and CDR2 are LNHDA and SQIVND (reference sequence). Trimming removed 4 bases from V and 7 bases from J; junction bases left unmatched: 8. The CDR3 loop spans 16 amino acids. The CDR3 coding sequence is TGTGCCAGTAGTACTACGGGACTAGCGGGAGGAAGGGAGCAGTACTTC. It specifies CASSTTGLAGGREQYF. Combining the CDR3 with reference TRBV19 and TRBJ2-7 gives the whole variable domain DGGITQSPKYLFRKEGQNVTLSCEQNLNHDAMYWYRQDPGQGLRLIYYSQIVNDFQKGDIAEGYSVSREKKESFPLTVTSAQKNPTAFYLCASSTTGLAGGREQYFGPGTRLTVT.

This chain uses TRBV28 with TRBJ1-2; no clear D. This CDR3 region has 11 residues. The V end lost 7 bases, the J end lost 8 bases, and 11 bases lay between the germline ends. Germline V gene data show CDR1 as MDHEN and CDR2 as SYDVKM. Here the CDR3 DNA reads TGTGCCAGCACCCATCCCGGGGGCTACACCTTC. Translating gives CASTHPGGYTF.

V usage is TRBV11-1 and J usage is TRBJ2-1; 11 bases line up with TRBD2. The CDR3 contains 16 residues. Trimming cost V 5 bases and J 10 bases; bases outside gene matches: 13. Germline-derived CDR1 and CDR2 are SGHAT and FQDESV (reference sequence). The CDR3 is CASSHPRASGRNEQFF. In DNA form, the CDR3 reads TGTGCCAGCAGCCATCCCCGGGCTAGCGGGAGGAACGAGCAGTTCTTC.

The chain joins TRBV19 to TRBJ2-7; 8 nucleotides line up with TRBD2. Germline V gene sequence: CDR1 LNHDA, CDR2 SQIVND (reference sequence). With 5 bases clipped from V and 0 bases from J, the junction kept 6 bases outside the gene matches. The CDR3 is 15 residues long. Here the CDR3 DNA reads TGTGCCAGTAGTGCCCTAGCGGGCAGCTCCTACGAGCAGTACTTC. Translation gives CASSALAGSSYEQYF. The whole variable domain, filled in from reference TRBV19 and TRBJ2-7, reads DGGITQSPKYLFRKEGQNVTLSCEQNLNHDAMYWYRQDPGQGLRLIYYSQIVNDFQKGDIAEGYSVSREKKESFPLTVTSAQKNPTAFYLCASSALAGSSYEQYFGPGTRLTVT.

This sequence joins TRBV4-1 and TRBJ2-3, with 12 bases identical to TRBD2. The length of the CDR3 is 18 residues. The junction had 10 bases not matched to a gene; V was cut back by 1 base and J by 5 bases. The V gene's germline CDR1 is MGHRA and CDR2 YSYEKL. The CDR3 bases are TGCGCCAGCAGCCAAGTTGCGACTAGCGGGGGATCACAAGATACGCAGTATTTT. Translated, it gives CASSQVATSGGSQDTQYF.

The J gene is TRBJ2-7, the V gene TRBV11-2, with 11 nucleotides matching TRBD2. CDR1 and CDR2 (germline): SGHAT, FQNNGV. V trimming: 7 bases; J trimming: 0 bases; junction bases outside the gene matches: 11. The CDR3 loop spans 17 amino acids. CDR3: CASTPRLAGTSSYEQYF. CDR3 DNA sequence: TGTGCCAGCACCCCGAGACTAGCGGGAACCAGCTCCTACGAGCAGTACTTC.

The chain is built from TRBV3-1 (or the pseudogene TRBV3-2) and TRBJ2-7, with unresolved D. The CDR3 sequence is 15 residues long. CDR1 is LGHDT and CDR2 is YNNKEL in the germline V gene (reference sequence). V was trimmed by 1 base and J by 0 bases, leaving 10 bases between them. The DNA of the CDR3 is TGTGCCAGCAGCCAAGGTACTCATAACTCCTACGAGCAGTACTTC. This encodes CASSQGTHNSYEQYF.

The chain is built from TRBV6-2 or TRBV6-3 and TRBJ2-2, with 12 bases aligning to TRBD2. With V trimmed by 2 bases and J by 4 bases, 11 bases remained unmatched. CDR1 is MNHEY, CDR2 SVGEGT, per germline. CDR3 length equals 19 residues. DNA for the CDR3: TGTGCCAGCAGTTACCCTCAACCCACTAGCGGGAGGTTCACCGGGGAGCTGTTTTTT. Amino acids: CASSYPQPTSGRFTGELFF.

This clone was recorded only once. The chain carries TRBV11-3 and TRBJ2-1, with D maybe TRBD1 (6 bases). The length of the CDR3 is 15 residues. The germline V and J ends were trimmed by 4 bases and 3 bases, with 13 bases remaining between them. Germline CDR1 reads SGHNT; CDR2 reads YENEEA. CDR3: CASSSGARGYNEQFF. In DNA form, the CDR3 reads TGTGCCAGCAGCTCCGGGGCCAGGGGCTACAATGAGCAGTTCTTC.

V is TRBV28 and J is TRBJ2-1, with a possible D match to TRBD2 (6 bases). CDR1 MDHEN and CDR2 SYDVKM come from the germline V gene. V gave up 5 bases and J gave up 5 bases, with 19 bases separating them. The CDR3 sequence is 16 residues long. The DNA for the CDR3 is TGTGCCAGCAGTCTCCCGGGACTCCAGCTTAACAATGAGCAGTTCTTC. This encodes CASSLPGLQLNNEQFF. The full variable domain, completed using reference TRBV28 and TRBJ2-1, is DVKVTQSSRYLVKRTGEKVFLECVQDMDHENMFWYRQDPGLGLRLIYFSYDVKMKEKGDIPEGYSVSREKKERFSLILESASTNQTSMYLCASSLPGLQLNNEQFFGPGTRLTVL.

V is TRBV10-3 and J is TRBJ2-3, with D maybe TRBD1 (5 bases). The germline V gene has CDR1 ENHRY and CDR2 SYGVKD. Trimming took off 6 bases at V and 4 bases at J, with 11 bases between the two ends. This CDR3 comprises 13 residues. CDR3 region: CAIRDTRADTQYF. CDR3 DNA sequence: TGTGCCATCAGGGACACCAGGGCAGATACGCAGTATTTT.

V gene TRBV3-1 (or the pseudogene TRBV3-2) combines with J gene TRBJ2-1; D is perhaps TRBD1 (5 bases). The CDR3 extends over 15 amino acids. V gave up 5 bases and J gave up 0 bases, with 11 bases separating them. CDR1 LGHDT and CDR2 YNNKEL come from the germline V gene (reference sequence). The CDR3 nucleotides are TGTGCCAGCAGCTACGACAGACGCTCCTACAATGAGCAGTTCTTC. The encoded protein is CASSYDRRSYNEQFF.

The chain recombines TRBV29-1 with TRBJ2-7; 9 bases match TRBD1. After removal of 5 bases from V and 3 bases from J, the junction contained 2 bases not matched to a gene. The CDR3 sequence is 12 residues long. Looked up from germline, CDR1 is SQVTM and CDR2 is ANQGSEA. CDR3 nucleotide sequence: TGCAGCGTTCTGGGACAGGGCTACGAGCAGTACTTC. The encoded protein is CSVLGQGYEQYF.

The J gene is TRBJ2-5, the V gene TRBV3-1 (or the pseudogene TRBV3-2), with D possibly being TRBD2 (6 bases). Trimming stripped 1 base from V and 5 bases from J, with 14 bases between. This CDR3 is 15 amino acids long. CDR1 and CDR2 from the germline V gene are LGHDT and YNNKEL (reference sequence). The CDR3 here is CASSQAGGGMETQYF. CDR3 in DNA: TGTGCCAGCAGCCAAGCCGGAGGCGGGATGGAGACCCAGTACTTC.

Details on this clone: The sample carries other DNA sequences with the same CDR3. The chain joins TRBV19 to TRBJ2-1; TRBD2 aligns across 7 bases. J gave up 4 bases and V 6 bases, and 6 bases lay outside the gene matches. Germline loops: CDR1 LNHDA, CDR2 SQIVND (reference sequence). This CDR3 is 14 amino acids long. This CDR3 is CASRTGGGYNEQFF. Written as DNA, the CDR3 is TGTGCCAGTAGGACGGGAGGAGGGTACAATGAGCAGTTCTTC. Combining the CDR3 with reference TRBV19 and TRBJ2-1 gives the whole variable domain DGGITQSPKYLFRKEGQNVTLSCEQNLNHDAMYWYRQDPGQGLRLIYYSQIVNDFQKGDIAEGYSVSREKKESFPLTVTSAQKNPTAFYLCASRTGGGYNEQFFGPGTRLTVL.

The CDR3 loop is CASSLDFLTHGYTF. CDR3 nucleotides: TGTGCCAGCAGCTTAGATTTTTTGACACATGGCTACACCTTC. The gene calls are TRBV11-2 and TRBJ1-2; no clear D. The germline V and J ends were trimmed by 0 bases and 6 bases, with 11 bases remaining between them. Germline values: CDR1 SGHAT, CDR2 FQNNGV. The CDR3 is 14 amino acids. Supplemented by reference TRBV11-2 and TRBJ1-2, the full variable domain reads EAGVAQSPRYKIIEKRQSVAFWCNPISGHATLYWYQQILGQGPKLLIQFQNNGVVDDSQLPKDRFSAERLKGVDSTLKIQPAKLEDSAVYLCASSLDFLTHGYTFGSGTRLTVV.

The CDR3 DNA reads TGCGCCAGCAGCCCGATCGCGACAGGGTCCGGTAATGAAAAACTGTTTTTT. Translating gives CASSPIATGSGNEKLFF. The rearrangement links TRBV4-3 to TRBJ1-4; 7 nucleotides match TRBD1. V shed 4 bases, J shed 4 bases, and the junction held 12 bases outside the gene matches. The CDR3 contains 17 residues. The V gene's germline CDR1 is LGHNA and CDR2 YSLEER.

This chain connects TRBV7-9 to TRBJ2-7, with D maybe TRBD1 (6 bases). From germline, CDR1 is SEHNR and CDR2 FQNEAQ (reference sequence). The CDR3 contains 15 residues. The germline V and J ends were trimmed by 0 bases and 5 bases, with 14 bases remaining between them. In DNA form, the CDR3 reads TGTGCCAGCAGCTTAGCCCTCGGACAGTACGACGAGCAGTACTTC. Protein product: CASSLALGQYDEQYF. Combining the CDR3 with reference TRBV7-9 and TRBJ2-7 gives the whole variable domain DTGVSQNPRHKITKRGQNVTFRCDPISEHNRLYWYRQTLGQGPEFLTYFQNEAQLEKSRLLSDRFSAERPKGSFSTLEIQRTEQGDSAMYLCASSLALGQYDEQYFGPGTRLTVT.

This clone was counted only a few times. The V gene is TRBV11-3, the J gene TRBJ1-1; the D is unclear. Germline CDR1 SGHNT, CDR2 YENEEA. Trimming left V 5 bases short and J 4 bases short, with 11 bases between. This CDR3 is 13 amino acids long. CDR3 region: CASSPQSGTEAFF. The CDR3 DNA reads as TGTGCCAGCAGCCCCCAATCAGGCACTGAAGCTTTCTTT.

V and J are TRBV6-5 and TRBJ1-5; 9 bases map to TRBD1. The V and J ends lost 5 bases and 7 bases, in that order; junction bases with no gene match: 6. This CDR3 is built from 14 residues. Germline V gene lookup returns CDR1 MNHEY and CDR2 SVGAGI. CDR3 nucleotides: TGTGCCAGCAGTCGGACAGGGGATAGGCAGCCCCAGCATTTT. Translating gives CASSRTGDRQPQHF.

The J gene is TRBJ2-1, the V gene TRBV6-5, with TRBD2 matching over 8 bases. The germline V gene has CDR1 MNHEY and CDR2 SVGAGI. V shed 7 bases and J 6 bases; nucleotides not matched to a gene: 8. The CDR3 consists of 14 residues. The CDR3 DNA reads as TGTGCCAGCAATCGAAGGGGGACTAGCAATGAGCAGTTCTTC. It is translated as CASNRRGTSNEQFF.

The rearrangement uses TRBV30 and TRBJ1-4, with 7 bases that match TRBD1. Germline V gene lookup returns CDR1 GTSNPN and CDR2 SVGIG (reference sequence). The CDR3 totals 13 residues. V lost 8 bases and J lost 4; bases outside the gene matches: 7. The CDR3 nucleotides are TGTGCCGGGCACCGGGACAGTAATGAAAAACTGTTTTTT. It is translated as CAGHRDSNEKLFF.

CDR3: CASSLGPRGTNEKLFF. CDR3 nucleotide sequence: TGTGCCAGCAGCTTGGGACCTAGAGGGACTAATGAAAAACTGTTTTTT. The genes are TRBV5-4 and TRBJ1-4; no clear D gene. The V end was cut by 0 bases, the J end by 2 bases, with 11 bases between. The V gene's germline CDR1 is SGHNT and CDR2 YYREEE (reference sequence). The CDR3 is 16 amino acids. Supplemented by reference TRBV5-4 and TRBJ1-4, the full variable domain reads ETGVTQSPTHLIKTRGQQVTLRCSSQSGHNTVSWYQQALGQGPQFIFQYYREEENGRGNFPPRFSGLQFPNYSSELNVNALELDDSALYLCASSLGPRGTNEKLFFGSGTQLSVL.